These 18 T cell receptor beta chains came from one sample sequenced in a study of beta chain features in type 1 diabetes. The investigators reverse transcribed all of the isolated RNA, so they sequenced expressed TCRB transcripts. Sequencing used immunoSEQ multiplex PCR; TCRdb keeps in-frame clones, though not all of them. The sample consists of 350,000 to 400,000 clones, about 15% of them appearing once. Sequencing was performed on naive CD4+ T cells from blood. The receptors shown here come from a woman aged 18-30 years in good health.

The rearrangement links TRBV15 to TRBJ2-3, with TRBD2 matching 11 bases. CDR1 is LNHNV and CDR2 is YYDKDF in the germline V gene (reference sequence). With V trimmed by 2 bases and J by 0 bases, 4 bases remained unmatched. The CDR3 is 17 residues long. CDR3 bases: TGTGCCACCAGCAGAAGGACTAGCGGGCCGAGCACAGATACGCAGTATTTT. Translating it yields CATSRRTSGPSTDTQYF.

The chain is built from TRBV7-2 and TRBJ2-5; the D is unclear. Trimming left V 4 bases short and J 5 bases short, with 8 bases between. Germline CDR1 SGHTA, CDR2 FQGNSA. The CDR3 consists of 12 residues. This chain's CDR3 is CASSSPVETQYF. CDR3 in DNA: TGTGCCAGCAGCTCCCCTGTGGAGACCCAGTACTTC.

V and J are TRBV5-1 and TRBJ2-5, with TRBD2 matching 7 bases. Germline V gene lookup returns CDR1 SGHRS and CDR2 YFSETQ. J lost 4 bases, V lost 1 base, and 4 bases had no gene match. The CDR3 runs 14 residues. The CDR3 coding sequence is TGCGCCAGCAGCTTGTTTTCGGGAGGAGAGACCCAGTACTTC. The encoded protein is CASSLFSGGETQYF.

The rearrangement links TRBV5-1 to TRBJ2-1, with TRBD2 matching 9 bases. The V and J ends lost 0 bases and 6 bases, in that order; junction bases with no gene match: 10. Germline V lookup: CDR1 SGHRS, CDR2 YFSETQ. CDR3 length: 17 amino acids. CDR3 protein: CASSLVPTSGGLNEQFF. For the CDR3, the DNA is TGCGCCAGCAGCTTGGTCCCGACTAGCGGAGGACTCAATGAGCAGTTCTTC.

The V gene is TRBV4-1, the J gene TRBJ2-5, with D tentatively TRBD2 (5 bases). Germline CDR1 is MGHRA and CDR2 is YSYEKL. V dropped 1 base and J dropped 1 base, with 13 bases sitting between them. The CDR3 consists of 16 residues. This chain's CDR3 is CASSQGHGGGQETQYF. Written as DNA, the CDR3 is TGCGCCAGCAGCCAAGGTCACGGAGGCGGCCAAGAGACCCAGTACTTC.

This clone was observed a few times. This chain links TRBV29-1 with TRBJ1-3; D is perhaps TRBD1 (6 bases). The CDR3 has 15 amino acids. Trimming shortened V by 3 bases and J by 0 bases, and 12 bases separated the two germline ends. Germline CDR1 reads SQVTM; CDR2 reads ANQGSEA. The CDR3 region has the DNA TGCAGCGTTGAGGGGGACACAAGCTCTGGAAACACCATATATTTT. Its translation is CSVEGDTSSGNTIYF.

The CDR3 coding sequence is TGTGCCAGCAGCCAAGACCGGACAGGGTGGGATGAGCAGTTCTTC. Its translation: CASSQDRTGWDEQFF. The chain combines TRBV14 with TRBJ2-1, with 8 bases identical to TRBD1. V lost 0 bases to trimming and J lost 8 bases; unmatched junction nucleotides: 6. Germline V gene sequence: CDR1 SGHDN, CDR2 FVKESK. The CDR3 covers 15 residues.

There are a few counts of this clone. The chain is built from TRBV6-6 and TRBJ2-7; TRBD1 aligns across 7 bases. The CDR3 runs 14 residues. Germline V CDR1 and CDR2: MNHNY, SVGAGI (reference sequence). J lost 2 bases, V lost 6 bases, and 7 bases had no gene match. CDR3 in DNA: TGTGCCAGCAGGCCCGGGACAGTGGCCTACGAGCAGTACTTC. Its translation: CASRPGTVAYEQYF.

The V call is TRBV29-1, the J call TRBJ2-1; D unresolved. CDR3 size: 14 residues. V lost 2 bases and J lost 0, with 8 bases in between. Germline V gives CDR1 SQVTM, CDR2 ANQGSEA. The CDR3 here is CSVERPGSYNEQFF. For the CDR3, the DNA is TGCAGCGTTGAACGCCCAGGCTCCTACAATGAGCAGTTCTTC.

This chain joins TRBV27 and TRBJ1-1; TRBD1 matches 8 bases. The CDR3 extends over 14 amino acids. CDR1 is MNHEY, CDR2 SMNVEV, per germline (reference sequence). Trimming at V came to 5 bases and at J to 5 bases, leaving 7 bases not matched to a gene. As DNA, the CDR3 is TGTGCCAGCAGTACAAGACAGGGGTGGACTGAAGCTTTCTTT. Protein: CASSTRQGWTEAFF.

This clone has only a few counts. This chain uses TRBV15 with TRBJ1-5; D ambiguous. The CDR3 extends over 13 amino acids. V lost 1 base, J lost 6 bases, and 7 bases lay in between. CDR1 is LNHNV, CDR2 YYDKDF, per germline (reference sequence). The DNA of the CDR3 is TGTGCCACCAGCAGAGTGCCAGGTCAGCCCCAGCATTTT. It specifies CATSRVPGQPQHF. The full variable domain, completed using reference TRBV15 and TRBJ1-5, is DAMVIQNPRYQVTQFGKPVTLSCSQTLNHNVMYWYQQKSSQAPKLLFHYYDKDFNNEADTPDNFQSRRPNTSFCFLDIRSPGLGDTAMYLCATSRVPGQPQHFGDGTRLSIL.

In DNA form, the CDR3 reads TGTGCCAGCATCGATACCACTAGCGGAATATACGAGCAGTACTTC. It encodes CASIDTTSGIYEQYF. This sequence joins TRBV7-9 and TRBJ2-7, with 8 bases identical to TRBD2. V dropped 7 bases and J dropped 4; count of bases not matched to a gene: 12. The germline V gene has CDR1 SEHNR and CDR2 FQNEAQ (reference sequence). The CDR3 spans 15 residues.

The rearrangement joins TRBV7-2 to TRBJ2-7, with 7 bases aligning to TRBD2. The CDR3 has 16 amino acids. Per the germline V gene, CDR1 is SGHTA and CDR2 is FQGNSA. With 7 bases clipped from V and 0 bases from J, the junction kept 12 bases outside the gene matches. CDR3 nucleotides: TGTGCCAGCACCAGTGGGCCGAGCGGGGCCTCCTACGAGCAGTACTTC. As protein: CASTSGPSGASYEQYF.

The chain has TRBV19 and TRBJ2-5, with 7 bases identical to TRBD1. The CDR3 is made up of 14 amino acids. CDR1 and CDR2 (germline): LNHDA, SQIVND (reference sequence). Trimming at V came to 6 bases and at J to 3 bases, leaving 7 bases not matched to a gene. This chain's CDR3 is CASSPLGQEETQYF. CDR3 coding DNA: TGTGCCAGTAGCCCCCTAGGACAGGAAGAGACCCAGTACTTC. The full variable domain, in which reference TRBV19 and TRBJ2-5 provide the parts outside the CDR3, is DGGITQSPKYLFRKEGQNVTLSCEQNLNHDAMYWYRQDPGQGLRLIYYSQIVNDFQKGDIAEGYSVSREKKESFPLTVTSAQKNPTAFYLCASSPLGQEETQYFGPGTRLLVL.

The CDR3 loop reads CASSSAVTNEQFF. The CDR3 DNA reads TGTGCCAGCAGTTCGGCGGTCACCAATGAGCAGTTCTTC. V usage is TRBV27 and J usage is TRBJ2-1; D is undetermined. V lost 4 bases to trimming and J lost 6 bases, with 10 bases between them. This CDR3 is 13 amino acids long. Per germline, CDR1 MNHEY and CDR2 SMNVEV (reference sequence).

This clone has just a few counts. The J gene is TRBJ1-1, the V gene TRBV9, with no clear D. This CDR3 contains 15 residues. The germline V and J ends were trimmed by 0 bases and 4 bases, with 13 bases remaining between them. CDR1 is SGDLS and CDR2 is YYNGEE in the germline V gene. CDR3 in amino acids: CASSVGLGRVTEAFF. The CDR3 DNA is TGTGCCAGCAGCGTAGGTTTAGGGAGAGTCACTGAAGCTTTCTTT.

The chain joins TRBV30 to TRBJ2-7; a possible D gene is TRBD1 (5 bases). This CDR3 comprises 14 residues. Trimming stripped 0 bases from V and 2 bases from J, with 11 bases between. Per germline, CDR1 GTSNPN and CDR2 SVGIG (reference sequence). The CDR3 here is CAWSVRLDTYEQYF. In DNA form, the CDR3 reads TGTGCCTGGAGTGTACGCTTGGACACCTACGAGCAGTACTTC.

Concerning this clone: At the DNA level, this CDR3 is encoded by other sequences in the same sample as well. The gene calls are TRBV25-1 and TRBJ2-1; D not certain. The CDR3 runs 11 residues. Trimming pared 1 base from V and 10 bases from J, leaving 5 bases between. Germline loops: CDR1 MGHDK, CDR2 SYGVNS. CDR3 in amino acids: CASSESSEQFF. The CDR3 DNA sequence: TGTGCCAGCAGTGAATCATCAGAGCAGTTCTTC.